Included here is one T cell receptor (beta chain) sequence, with context. The data are from a study of cytomegalovirus exposure and HLA in healthy donors. Vbeta (60) and Jbeta (13) primers were used in the PCR. TCRdb's table, derived via immunoSEQ multiplex PCR, lists solely in-frame clones and lacks some. Of 130,000 or so clones in the sample, around 82% were seen once. The V gene lost 3 bases and the J gene lost 0 bases, with 14 bases spanning the gap. This CDR3 comprises 17 residues. Germline CDR1 and CDR2: KGHSH and LQKENI. This chain uses TRBV18 with TRBJ2-2; D ambiguous. The TCR originated in a man in his late teens or twenties in good health and CMV-seropositive. The sequencing input was PBMCs. The CDR3 DNA sequence: TGTGCCAGCTCACCCCCCTCGTGGCGGTCGAACACCGGGGAGCTGTTTTTT. It encodes CASSPPSWRSNTGELFF.